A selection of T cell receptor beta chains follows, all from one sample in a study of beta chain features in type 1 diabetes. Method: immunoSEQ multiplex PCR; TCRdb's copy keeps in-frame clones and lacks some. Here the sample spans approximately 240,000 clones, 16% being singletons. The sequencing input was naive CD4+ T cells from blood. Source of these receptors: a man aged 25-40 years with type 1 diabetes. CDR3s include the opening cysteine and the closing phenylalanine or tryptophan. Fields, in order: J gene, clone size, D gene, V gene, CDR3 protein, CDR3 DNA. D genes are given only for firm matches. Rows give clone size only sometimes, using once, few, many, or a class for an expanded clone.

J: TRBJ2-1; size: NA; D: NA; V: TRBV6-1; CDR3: CASTKVVASGSILF; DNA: NA
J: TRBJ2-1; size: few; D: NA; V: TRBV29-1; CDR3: CSVELTSSQNNEQFF; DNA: TGCAGCGTTGAACTAACAAGCAGCCAAAACAATGAGCAGTTCTTC
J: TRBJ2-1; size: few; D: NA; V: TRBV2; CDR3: CASLTAPNNEQFF; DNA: TGTGCCAGCCTCACCGCCCCGAACAATGAGCAGTTCTTC
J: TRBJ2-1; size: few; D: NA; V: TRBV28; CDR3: CASSFNNEQFF; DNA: TGTGCCAGCAGTTTCAACAATGAGCAGTTCTTC
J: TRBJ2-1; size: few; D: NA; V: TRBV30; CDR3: CAWSRSNEQFF; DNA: TGTGCCTGGAGTCGTTCCAATGAGCAGTTCTTC
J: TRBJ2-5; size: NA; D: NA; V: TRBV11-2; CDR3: CASSLGETQYF; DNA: TGTGCCAGCAGCTTAGGAGAGACCCAGTACTTC
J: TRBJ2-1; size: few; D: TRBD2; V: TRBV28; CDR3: CASSSSGSVSYNEQFF; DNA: TGTGCCAGCAGTTCTAGCGGGAGCGTCTCCTACAATGAGCAGTTCTTC
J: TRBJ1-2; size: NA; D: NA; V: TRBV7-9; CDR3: CASSLPQGFGYTF; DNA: TGTGCCAGCAGCTTACCCCAGGGATTTGGCTACACCTTC
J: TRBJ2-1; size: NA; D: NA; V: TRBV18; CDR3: CASSSLGIRTNEQFF; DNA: TGTGCCAGCTCATCCCTAGGAATACGGACGAATGAGCAGTTCTTC
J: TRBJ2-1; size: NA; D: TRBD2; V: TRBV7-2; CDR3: CASSLTRLAGGPGDEQFF; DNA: TGTGCCAGCAGCCTTACCCGACTAGCGGGAGGGCCTGGGGATGAGCAGTTCTTC
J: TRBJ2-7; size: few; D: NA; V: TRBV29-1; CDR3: CSVGPFPAGGSYEQYF; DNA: TGCAGCGTTGGACCGTTCCCCGCAGGTGGATCCTACGAGCAGTACTTC
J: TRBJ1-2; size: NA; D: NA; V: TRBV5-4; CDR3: CASSTGSTYGYTF; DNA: TGTGCCAGCAGCACAGGGTCTACCTATGGCTACACCTTC
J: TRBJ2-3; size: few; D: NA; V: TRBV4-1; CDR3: CASSSGERHDTQYF; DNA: TGCGCCAGCAGTTCCGGCGAGAGGCACGATACGCAGTATTTT
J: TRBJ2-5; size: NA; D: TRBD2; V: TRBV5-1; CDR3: CASSLAGTSVETQYF; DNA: TGCGCCAGCAGCTTGGCCGGGACTAGCGTTGAGACCCAGTACTTC
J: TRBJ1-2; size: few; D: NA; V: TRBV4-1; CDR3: CASSRSLGRTNYGYTF; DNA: TGCGCCAGCAGCCGCTCACTCGGCCGCACTAACTATGGCTACACCTTC
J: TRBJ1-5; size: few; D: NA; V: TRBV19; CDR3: CASSIQGTNQPQHF; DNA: TGTGCCAGTAGTATTCAGGGGACAAATCAGCCCCAGCATTTT
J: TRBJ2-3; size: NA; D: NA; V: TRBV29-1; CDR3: CSVETQTDTQYF; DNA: TGCAGCGTTGAGACGCAGACAGATACGCAGTATTTT
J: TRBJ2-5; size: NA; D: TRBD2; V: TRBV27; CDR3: CASSFQGGETQYF; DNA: TGTGCCAGCAGTTTCCAGGGAGGGGAGACCCAGTACTTC
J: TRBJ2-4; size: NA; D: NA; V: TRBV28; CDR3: CASRSPLAKNIQYF; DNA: TGTGCCAGTAGATCACCCTTAGCCAAAAACATTCAGTACTTC
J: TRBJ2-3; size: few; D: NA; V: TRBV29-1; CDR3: CSFGLLRDTQYF; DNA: TGCAGCTTCGGACTCCTTCGAGATACGCAGTATTTT
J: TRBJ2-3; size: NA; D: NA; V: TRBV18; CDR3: CASSSLIGGDTQYF; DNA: TGTGCCAGCTCATCATTAATCGGCGGGGATACGCAGTATTTT
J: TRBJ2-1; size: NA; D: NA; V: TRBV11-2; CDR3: CASSFSGDYNEQFF; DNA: TGTGCCAGCAGCTTCTCCGGGGACTACAATGAGCAGTTCTTC
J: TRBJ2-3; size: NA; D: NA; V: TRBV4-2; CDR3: CASSQNTQYF; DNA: TGTGCCAGCAGCCAGAATACGCAGTATTTT
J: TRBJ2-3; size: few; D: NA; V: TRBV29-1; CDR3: CSGDLISTDTQYF; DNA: TGCAGCGGTGACCTAATTTCCACAGATACGCAGTATTTT
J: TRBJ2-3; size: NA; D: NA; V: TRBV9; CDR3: CASSPRRGTDTQYF; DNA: TGTGCCAGCAGCCCGAGACGGGGCACAGATACGCAGTATTTT
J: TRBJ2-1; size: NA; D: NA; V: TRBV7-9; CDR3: CASSFRENNEQFF; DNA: TGTGCCAGCAGCTTCCGGGAGAACAATGAGCAGTTCTTC
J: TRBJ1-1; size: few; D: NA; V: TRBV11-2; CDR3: CASSFSSGTANTEAFF; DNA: TGTGCCAGCAGCTTTTCTTCAGGAACCGCGAACACTGAAGCTTTCTTT
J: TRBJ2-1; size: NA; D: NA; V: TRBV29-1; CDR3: CSVDTRKEQFF; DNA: TGCAGCGTTGATACCAGGAAAGAGCAGTTCTTC
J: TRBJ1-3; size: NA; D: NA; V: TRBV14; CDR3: CASSGPGNTIYF; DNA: TGTGCCAGCAGCGGACCTGGAAACACCATATATTTT
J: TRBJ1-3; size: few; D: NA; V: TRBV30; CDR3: CAWTAPGGNTIYF; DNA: TGTGCCTGGACTGCGCCTGGGGGAAACACCATATATTTT
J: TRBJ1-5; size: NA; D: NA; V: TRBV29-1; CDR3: CSVGDSDQPQHF; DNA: TGCAGCGTTGGAGACAGTGATCAGCCCCAGCATTTT
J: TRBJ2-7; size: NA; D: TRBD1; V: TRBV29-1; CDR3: CSDTGGREDQYF; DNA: TGCAGCGACACAGGGGGCAGGGAGGACCAGTACTTC
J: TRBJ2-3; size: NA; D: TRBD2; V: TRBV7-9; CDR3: CASSILAGINTQYF; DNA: TGTGCCAGCAGCATCCTAGCGGGAATAAATACGCAGTATTTT
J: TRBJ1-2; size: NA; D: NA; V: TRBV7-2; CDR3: CASSLGGSAHGYTF; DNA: TGTGCCAGCAGCTTAGGTGGGTCCGCCCATGGCTACACCTTC
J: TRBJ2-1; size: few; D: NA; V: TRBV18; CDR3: CASSDYRGVGFF; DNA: TGTGCCAGCTCAGATTACCGGGGCGTCGGGTTCTTC
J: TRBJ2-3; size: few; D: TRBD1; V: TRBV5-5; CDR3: CASSGGTGSTDTQYF; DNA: TGTGCCAGCAGCGGAGGGACAGGCTCGACAGATACGCAGTATTTT
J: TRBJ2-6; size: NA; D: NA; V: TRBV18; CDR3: CASSPGGFKANVLTF; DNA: TGTGCCAGCTCACCAGGGGGATTTAAGGCCAACGTCCTGACTTTC